The subject of this entry is one TCR beta chain. Study members were between roughly 18 and 100 years old and lived in approximately 25 US regions. Participant-reported clinical history was the basis for cohort assignment. The source of the sample is a study of blood T cell repertoires in COVID-19. On the study more broadly: T cells, B-cell-depleted T cells, or PBMCs supplied cDNA or gDNA.

In germline, CDR1 is MNHEY, CDR2 SVGEGT. V lost 5 bases to trimming and J lost 5 bases; unmatched junction nucleotides: 8. The CDR3 spans 15 residues. TCRdb's table, derived via immunoSEQ multiplex PCR, lists solely in-frame clones and lacks some. Altogether more than 200,000 clones are present, about 85% being singletons, with the ten largest covering about 6.3%. This TCR was recovered from a young woman with acute COVID-19. Sequencing input: PBMCs or T cells enriched from blood (not recorded which). The chain recombines TRBV6-2 or TRBV6-3 with TRBJ2-1; 8 positions match TRBD2. CDR3 in amino acids: CASSPGLGTHNEQFF. CDR3 DNA: TGTGCCAGCAGTCCGGGACTAGGTACCCACAATGAGCAGTTCTTC.